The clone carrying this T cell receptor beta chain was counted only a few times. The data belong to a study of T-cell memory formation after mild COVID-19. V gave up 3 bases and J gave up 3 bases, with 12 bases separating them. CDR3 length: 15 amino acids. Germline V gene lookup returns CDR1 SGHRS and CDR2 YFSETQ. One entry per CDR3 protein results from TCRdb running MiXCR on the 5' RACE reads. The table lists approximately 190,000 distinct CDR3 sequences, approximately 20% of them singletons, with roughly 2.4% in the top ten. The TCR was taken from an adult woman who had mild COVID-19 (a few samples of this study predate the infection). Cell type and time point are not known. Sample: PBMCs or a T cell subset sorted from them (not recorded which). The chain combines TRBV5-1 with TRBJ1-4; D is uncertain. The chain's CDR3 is CASSSDGRANEKLFF. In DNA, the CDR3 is TGCGCCAGCAGCTCGGACGGGAGGGCTAATGAAAAACTGTTTTTT.